The 14 T cell receptor beta chains below come from one sample, sequenced in a study of OX40 agonist ivuxolimab in advanced cancers. This table comes from immunoSEQ multiplex PCR, and its TCRdb copy is limited to in-frame clones, with some not included. The sample shows about 40,000 clones, approximately 83% of them seen only once. The sample in question was CD4+ or CD8+ T cells sorted from blood, obtained in a trial of the OX40 agonist ivuxolimab. These receptors all come from an adult with an advanced solid tumor such as melanoma, head and neck, liver or kidney cancer.

This rearrangement joins TRBV9 to TRBJ2-7, with a tentative D call TRBD2 (7 bases). Germline V lookup: CDR1 SGDLS, CDR2 YYNGEE. V was shortened by 4 bases and J by 7 bases, with 18 bases between the two germline ends. This CDR3 spans 14 amino acids. CDR3 DNA: TGTGCCAGCAGCCTCTCGTCGGGGGGCGGGGAGCAGTACTTC. Its translation is CASSLSSGGGEQYF. Combining the CDR3 with reference TRBV9 and TRBJ2-7 gives the whole variable domain DSGVTQTPKHLITATGQRVTLRCSPRSGDLSVYWYQQSLDQGLQFLIQYYNGEERAKGNILERFSAQQFPDLHSELNLSSLELGDSALYFCASSLSSGGGEQYFGPGTRLTVT.

V usage is TRBV6-5 and J usage is TRBJ1-1; D perhaps matches TRBD1 (5 bases). This CDR3 contains 15 residues. The germline V gene has CDR1 MNHEY and CDR2 SVGAGI. The V end lost 6 bases, the J end lost 0 bases, and 14 bases lay between the germline ends. Written as DNA, the CDR3 is TGTGCCAGCAGCCCTCTAGGAGGGGTGAACACTGAAGCTTTCTTT. Protein: CASSPLGGVNTEAFF.

The chain employs TRBV7-2 and TRBJ2-7, with D tentatively TRBD1 or TRBD2 (5 bases each). CDR1 is SGHTA, CDR2 FQGNSA, per germline. This CDR3 contains 15 residues. Between the trimmed V and J ends, which lost 4 bases and 6 bases, there was a span of 19 bases. The CDR3 bases are TGTGCCAGCAGCTCCCTCGGGACCCGCCTGGGCGAGCAGTACTTC. This gives the protein CASSSLGTRLGEQYF.

This chain connects TRBV7-9 to TRBJ2-1; 9 nucleotides match TRBD2. V was pared by 4 bases and J by 8 bases, with 6 bases of the junction left unmatched. Germline lookup yields CDR1 SEHNR and CDR2 FQNEAQ (reference sequence). The CDR3 consists of 14 residues. CDR3 DNA: TGTGCCAGCAGCTATAGCGGGAGTAGCTATGAGCAGTTCTTC. Amino acid sequence: CASSYSGSSYEQFF. Complete variable domain (other parts from reference TRBV7-9 and TRBJ2-1): DTGVSQNPRHKITKRGQNVTFRCDPISEHNRLYWYRQTLGQGPEFLTYFQNEAQLEKSRLLSDRFSAERPKGSFSTLEIQRTEQGDSAMYLCASSYSGSSYEQFFGPGTRLTVL.

Relative to its sample, this clone is medium-sized. A junction boundary mismatches the germline segment, possibly from a read error. The gene calls are TRBV2 and TRBJ2-1; D is unclear. There are 10 residues in the CDR3. Germline V gene data show CDR1 as SNHLY and CDR2 as FYNNEI. CDR3 nucleotides: TGTGCCAGCGGCGACAACGAGCAGTTCTTC. Its protein product is CASGDNEQFF. The whole variable domain, remainder taken from reference TRBV2 and TRBJ2-1, is EPEVTQTPSHQVTQMGQEVILRCVPISNHLYFYWYRQILGQKVEFLVSFYNNEISEKSEIFDDQFSVERPDGSNFTLKIRSTKLEDSAMYFCASGDNEQFFGPGTRLTVL.

This rearrangement joins TRBV11-2 to TRBJ2-1, with 13 positions matching TRBD2. This CDR3 contains 17 residues. With 5 bases clipped from V and 1 base from J, the junction kept 5 bases outside the gene matches. CDR1 is SGHAT, CDR2 FQNNGV, per germline. The CDR3 is CASSLWTSGGSYNEQFF. The CDR3 region has the DNA TGTGCCAGCAGCCTTTGGACTAGCGGGGGTTCCTACAATGAGCAGTTCTTC.

This rearrangement joins TRBV6-5 to TRBJ2-2; D gene ambiguous. V lost 0 bases, J lost 2 bases, and 7 bases lay in between. CDR3 length equals 15 residues. Per germline, CDR1 MNHEY and CDR2 SVGAGI. The CDR3 is CASSYSTVNTGELFF. CDR3 coding DNA: TGTGCCAGCAGTTACTCAACAGTTAACACCGGGGAGCTGTTTTTT.

The chain carries TRBV5-4 and TRBJ1-6; possible D gene TRBD1, 6 bases. Per the germline V gene, CDR1 is SGHNT and CDR2 is YYREEE (reference sequence). The CDR3 spans 15 residues. V lost 4 bases and J 6 bases, leaving 14 bases between the germline ends. The CDR3 region has the DNA TGTGCCAGCAGCCCCCAACAGGGCATTAATTCACCCCTCCACTTT. Protein sequence: CASSPQQGINSPLHF.

This chain links TRBV27 with TRBJ2-2; 13 positions match TRBD2. Germline assignment: CDR1 MNHEY and CDR2 SMNVEV (reference sequence). V lost 6 bases and J lost 5; bases outside the gene matches: 3. The CDR3 loop spans 15 amino acids. The CDR3: CASSPTSGGTGELFF. The CDR3, as DNA: TGTGCCAGCAGCCCGACTAGCGGGGGGACCGGGGAGCTGTTTTTT.

The chain is built from TRBV7-9 and TRBJ2-7, with 8 bases fitting TRBD1. The germline gives CDR1 SEHNR, CDR2 FQNEAQ (reference sequence). This CDR3 region has 15 residues. The V segment lost 1 base and the J segment 4 bases; nucleotides outside the gene matches: 6. In DNA, the CDR3 is TGTGCCAGCAGCTTAGATCAGGGGGCGCGTTACGAGCAGTACTTC. Its translation is CASSLDQGARYEQYF.

V is TRBV2 and J is TRBJ1-1, with TRBD1 identical over 8 bases. The V and J ends lost 7 bases and 0 bases, in that order; junction bases with no gene match: 7. The length of the CDR3 is 15 residues. The germline V gene encodes CDR1 SNHLY and CDR2 FYNNEI. In DNA form, the CDR3 reads TGTGCCAGCACCAGGACAGGGACTATGAACACTGAAGCTTTCTTT. Encoded protein: CASTRTGTMNTEAFF. The whole variable domain, filled in from reference TRBV2 and TRBJ1-1, reads EPEVTQTPSHQVTQMGQEVILRCVPISNHLYFYWYRQILGQKVEFLVSFYNNEISEKSEIFDDQFSVERPDGSNFTLKIRSTKLEDSAMYFCASTRTGTMNTEAFFGQGTRLTVV.

The chain has TRBV19 and TRBJ2-2; possibly TRBD2 for D (5 bases). The germline gives CDR1 LNHDA, CDR2 SQIVND (reference sequence). The CDR3 consists of 14 residues. The V gene lost 11 bases and the J gene lost 4 bases, with 17 bases spanning the gap. This CDR3 is CACSWRAATGELFF. CDR3 DNA: TGTGCCTGCTCCTGGCGAGCGGCCACCGGGGAGCTGTTTTTT.

This sequence joins TRBV4-1 and TRBJ1-2, with D unresolved. V lost 0 bases, J lost 3 bases, and 17 bases lay in between. CDR3 length equals 17 residues. Germline V lookup: CDR1 MGHRA, CDR2 YSYEKL. CDR3 residues: CASSQDLGLYGDYGYTF. The CDR3, as DNA: TGCGCCAGCAGCCAAGATCTAGGACTTTACGGAGACTATGGCTACACCTTC.

The chain employs TRBV5-1 and TRBJ2-7, with D tentatively TRBD1 (5 bases). V lost 1 base to trimming and J lost 2 bases, with 10 bases between them. The CDR3 is made up of 14 amino acids. Per germline, CDR1 SGHRS and CDR2 YFSETQ. In DNA, the CDR3 is TGCGCCAGCAGCTTGCACACAGGAGCCTACGAGCAGTACGTC. This gives the protein CASSLHTGAYEQYV.